The present T cell receptor (beta chain) was sequenced within a study of CD8+CD57+ T cells in acquired aplastic anemia. Looking at the study overall: Sorted CD4+ and CD8+ cells yielded DNA averaging around 3.2 ug.

The V gene's germline CDR1 is SQVTM and CDR2 ANQGSEA. The V end lost 5 bases, the J end lost 3 bases, and 11 bases lay between the germline ends. This CDR3 has 14 residues. Using genomic DNA as the template, TCR beta VDJ and CDR3 profiling was carried out. Via MiXCR, TCRdb re-called the reads, giving one row per CDR3 protein. The sample lists some 170,000 distinct CDR3 sequences, 35% to 55% occurring once. General study points: Patients shared twenty-nine CD8+ CDR3 sequences with controls. Simpson's diversity of CD8+ cells was not significantly different in patients compared with controls.

The table lists this clonotype with many counts. Its antigen is unknown. This receptor was identified in a human donor in good health. This chain links TRBV29-1 with TRBJ2-6; possibly TRBD1 or TRBD2 for D (5 bases each). The sequencing input was sorted CD4+, CD8+, or CD8+CD57+ T cells (not recorded which) from PBMCs. The CDR3 coding sequence is TGCAGCGTTAATGAGGGGAATGGGGCCAACGTCCTGACTTTC. Translated: CSVNEGNGANVLTF.